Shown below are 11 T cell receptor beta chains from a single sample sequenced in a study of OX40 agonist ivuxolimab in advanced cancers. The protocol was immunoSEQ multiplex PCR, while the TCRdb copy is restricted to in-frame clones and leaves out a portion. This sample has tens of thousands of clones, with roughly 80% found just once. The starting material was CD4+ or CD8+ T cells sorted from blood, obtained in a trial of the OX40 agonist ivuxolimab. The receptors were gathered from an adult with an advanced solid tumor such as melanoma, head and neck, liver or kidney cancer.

The CDR3 loop is CASSYEGRGYTF. The CDR3 DNA sequence: TGTGCCAGCAGTTACGAGGGCCGGGGCTACACCTTC. V is TRBV6-6 and J is TRBJ1-2; unclear D gene. Deletions cut 2 bases from V and 8 bases from J, with 9 bases between. CDR3 length: 12 amino acids. Germline CDR1 MNHNY, CDR2 SVGAGI (reference sequence).

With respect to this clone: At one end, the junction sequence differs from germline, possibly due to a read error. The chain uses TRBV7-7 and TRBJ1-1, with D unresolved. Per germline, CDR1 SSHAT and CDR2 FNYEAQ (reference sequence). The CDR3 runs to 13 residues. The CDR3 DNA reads TGTGCTAGCAGCTCTAACAGGAACACTGAAGCTTTCTTT. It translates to CASSSNRNTEAFF.

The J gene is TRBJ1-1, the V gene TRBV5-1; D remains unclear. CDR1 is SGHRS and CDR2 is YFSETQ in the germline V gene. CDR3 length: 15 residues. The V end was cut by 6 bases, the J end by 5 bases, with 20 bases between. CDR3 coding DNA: TGCGCCAGCACCCCTAACCCTACTACGTTGACTGAAGCTTTCTTT. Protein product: CASTPNPTTLTEAFF.

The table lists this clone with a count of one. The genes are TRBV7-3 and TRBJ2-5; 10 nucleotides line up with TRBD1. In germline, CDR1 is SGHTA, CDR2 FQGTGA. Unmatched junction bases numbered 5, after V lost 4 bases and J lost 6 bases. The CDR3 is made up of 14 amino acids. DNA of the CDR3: TGTGCCAGCAGCTCCGGGACAGGGGATAAGACCCAGTACTTC. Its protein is CASSSGTGDKTQYF.

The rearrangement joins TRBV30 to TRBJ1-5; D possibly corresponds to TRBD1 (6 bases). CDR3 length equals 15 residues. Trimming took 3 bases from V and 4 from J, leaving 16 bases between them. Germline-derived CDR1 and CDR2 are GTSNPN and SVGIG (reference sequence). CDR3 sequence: CAWSRGGARNQPQHF. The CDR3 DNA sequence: TGTGCCTGGAGCCGGGGGGGGGCGCGGAATCAGCCCCAGCATTTT.

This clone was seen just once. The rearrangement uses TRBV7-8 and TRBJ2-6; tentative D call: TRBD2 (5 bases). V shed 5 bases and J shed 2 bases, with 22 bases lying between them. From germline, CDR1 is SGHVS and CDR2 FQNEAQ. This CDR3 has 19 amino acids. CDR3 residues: CASSPLNFGVGAGANVLTF. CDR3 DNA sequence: TGTGCCAGCAGCCCACTAAATTTCGGGGTCGGAGCTGGGGCCAACGTCCTGACTTTC.

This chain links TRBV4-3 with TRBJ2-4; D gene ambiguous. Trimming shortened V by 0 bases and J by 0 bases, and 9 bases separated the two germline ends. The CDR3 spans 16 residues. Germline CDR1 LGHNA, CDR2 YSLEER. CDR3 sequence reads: CASSQDKEIAKNIQYF. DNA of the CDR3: TGCGCCAGCAGCCAAGATAAGGAGATAGCCAAAAACATTCAGTACTTC.

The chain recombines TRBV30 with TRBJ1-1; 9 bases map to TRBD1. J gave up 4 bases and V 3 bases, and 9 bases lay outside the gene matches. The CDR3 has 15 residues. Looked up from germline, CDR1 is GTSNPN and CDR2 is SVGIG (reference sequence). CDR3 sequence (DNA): TGTGCCTGGAGGATTTGGGACAGGGAAGCCACTGAAGCTTTCTTT. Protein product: CAWRIWDREATEAFF. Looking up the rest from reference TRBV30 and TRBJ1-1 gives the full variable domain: SQTIHQWPATLVQPVGSPLSLECTVEGTSNPNLYWYRQAAGRGLQLLFYSVGIGQISSEVPQNLSASRPQDRQFILSSKKLLLSDSGFYLCAWRIWDREATEAFFGQGTRLTVV.

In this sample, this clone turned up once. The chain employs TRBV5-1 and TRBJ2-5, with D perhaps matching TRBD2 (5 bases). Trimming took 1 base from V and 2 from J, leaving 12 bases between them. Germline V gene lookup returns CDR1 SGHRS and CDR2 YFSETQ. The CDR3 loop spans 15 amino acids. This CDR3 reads CASSLRLSGQETQYF. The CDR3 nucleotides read TGCGCCAGCAGCTTGCGGTTATCGGGGCAAGAGACCCAGTACTTC.

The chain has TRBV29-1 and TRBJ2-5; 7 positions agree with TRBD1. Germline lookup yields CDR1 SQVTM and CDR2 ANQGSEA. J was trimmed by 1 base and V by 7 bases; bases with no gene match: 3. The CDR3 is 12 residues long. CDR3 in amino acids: CSARTGQETQYF. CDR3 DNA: TGCAGCGCCAGGACAGGCCAAGAGACCCAGTACTTC.

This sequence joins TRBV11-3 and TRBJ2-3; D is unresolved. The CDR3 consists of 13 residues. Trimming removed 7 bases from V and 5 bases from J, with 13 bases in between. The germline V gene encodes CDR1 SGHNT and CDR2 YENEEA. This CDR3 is CASKWSGLDTQYF. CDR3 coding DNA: TGTGCCAGCAAGTGGTCCGGTTTAGATACGCAGTATTTT.